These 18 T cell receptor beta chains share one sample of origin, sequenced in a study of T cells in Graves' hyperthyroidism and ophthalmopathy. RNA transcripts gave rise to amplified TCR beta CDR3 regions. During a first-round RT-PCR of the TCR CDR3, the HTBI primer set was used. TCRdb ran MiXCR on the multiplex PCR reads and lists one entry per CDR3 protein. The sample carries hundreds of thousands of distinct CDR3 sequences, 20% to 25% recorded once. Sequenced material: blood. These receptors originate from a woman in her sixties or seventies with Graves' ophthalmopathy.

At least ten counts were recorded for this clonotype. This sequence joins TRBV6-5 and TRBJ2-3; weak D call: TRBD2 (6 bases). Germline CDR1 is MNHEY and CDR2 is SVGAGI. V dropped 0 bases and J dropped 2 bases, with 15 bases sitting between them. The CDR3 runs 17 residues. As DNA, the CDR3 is TGTGCCAGCAGTTACTCGAAGACTAGGAGCCTCACAGATACGCAGTATTTT. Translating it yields CASSYSKTRSLTDTQYF.

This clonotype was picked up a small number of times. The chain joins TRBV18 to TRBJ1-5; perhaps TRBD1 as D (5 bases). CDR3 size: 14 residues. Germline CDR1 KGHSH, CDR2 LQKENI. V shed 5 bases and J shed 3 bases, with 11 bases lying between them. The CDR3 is CASSSQGYNQPQHF. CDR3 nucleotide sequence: TGTGCCAGCTCATCCCAGGGCTACAATCAGCCCCAGCATTTT. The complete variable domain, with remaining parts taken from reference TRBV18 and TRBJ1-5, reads NAGVMQNPRHLVRRRGQEARLRCSPMKGHSHVYWYRQLPEEGLKFMVYLQKENIIDESGMPKERFSAEFPKEGPSILRIQQVVRGDSAAYFCASSSQGYNQPQHFGDGTRLSIL.

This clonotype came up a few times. CDR3 in DNA: TGCGCCAGCAGCCAAGCTAGACAAGAGACCCAGTACTTC. Amino acid sequence: CASSQARQETQYF. V usage is TRBV4-1 and J usage is TRBJ2-5; D call uncertain. CDR1 is MGHRA, CDR2 YSYEKL, per germline. The V and J ends lost 1 base and 2 bases respectively, with 5 bases between them. The CDR3 is 13 residues long.

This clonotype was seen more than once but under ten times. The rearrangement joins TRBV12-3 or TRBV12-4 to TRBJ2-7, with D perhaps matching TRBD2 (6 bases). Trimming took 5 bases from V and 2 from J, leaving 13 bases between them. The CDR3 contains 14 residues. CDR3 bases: TGTGCCAGCAGTCCACGACTAGATACCTACGAGCAGTACTTC. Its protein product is CASSPRLDTYEQYF.

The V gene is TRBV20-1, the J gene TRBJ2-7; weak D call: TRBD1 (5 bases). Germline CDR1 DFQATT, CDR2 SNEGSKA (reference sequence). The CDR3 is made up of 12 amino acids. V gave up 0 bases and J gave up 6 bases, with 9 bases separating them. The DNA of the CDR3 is TGCAGTGCTAGAGAAAGGGGTTTCGAGCAGTACTTC. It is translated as CSARERGFEQYF.

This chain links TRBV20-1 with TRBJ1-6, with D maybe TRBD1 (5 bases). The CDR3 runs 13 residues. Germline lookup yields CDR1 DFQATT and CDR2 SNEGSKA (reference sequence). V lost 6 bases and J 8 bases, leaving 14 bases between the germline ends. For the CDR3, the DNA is TGCAGTGCCGACCCCACGGGGGATTCACCCCTCCACTTT. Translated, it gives CSADPTGDSPLHF.

Here the CDR3 reads CASSLKGQGIPGELFF. Written as DNA, the CDR3 is TGCGCCAGCAGCTTGAAGGGACAGGGTATCCCCGGGGAGCTGTTTTTT. The V gene is TRBV5-1, the J gene TRBJ2-2, with 9 positions matching TRBD1. Trimming cost V 1 base and J 6 bases; bases outside gene matches: 7. The V gene's germline CDR1 is SGHRS and CDR2 YFSETQ. The CDR3 contains 16 residues.

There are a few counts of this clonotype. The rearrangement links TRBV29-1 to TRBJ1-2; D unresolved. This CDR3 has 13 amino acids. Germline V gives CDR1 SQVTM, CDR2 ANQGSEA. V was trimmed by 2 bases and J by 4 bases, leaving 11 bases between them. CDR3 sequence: CSVEKYRGYGYTF. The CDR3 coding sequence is TGCAGCGTTGAAAAGTACCGGGGCTATGGCTACACCTTC.

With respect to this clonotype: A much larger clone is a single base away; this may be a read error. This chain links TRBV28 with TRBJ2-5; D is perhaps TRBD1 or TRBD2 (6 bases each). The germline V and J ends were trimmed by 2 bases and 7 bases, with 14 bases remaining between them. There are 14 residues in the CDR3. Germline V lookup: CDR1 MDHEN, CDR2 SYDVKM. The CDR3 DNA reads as TGTGCCAGCAGTTTAACGGGGGCTGGAGGGACCCAGTACTTC. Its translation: CASSLTGAGGTQYF.

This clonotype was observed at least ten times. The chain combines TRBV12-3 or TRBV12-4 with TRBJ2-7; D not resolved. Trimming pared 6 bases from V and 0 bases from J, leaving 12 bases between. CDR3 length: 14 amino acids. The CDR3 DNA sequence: TGTGCCAGCAGGCGCCACAGCTACTCCTACGAGCAGTACTTC. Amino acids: CASRRHSYSYEQYF.

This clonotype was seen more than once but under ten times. The CDR3 region is CSARAGPRGTF. CDR3 nucleotides: TGCAGTGCTAGAGCTGGCCCCAGAGGCACCTTC. V is TRBV20-1 and J is TRBJ1-2, with D hard to call. The length of the CDR3 is 11 residues. V was pared by 1 base and J by 13 bases, with 13 bases between. The germline gives CDR1 DFQATT, CDR2 SNEGSKA (reference sequence).

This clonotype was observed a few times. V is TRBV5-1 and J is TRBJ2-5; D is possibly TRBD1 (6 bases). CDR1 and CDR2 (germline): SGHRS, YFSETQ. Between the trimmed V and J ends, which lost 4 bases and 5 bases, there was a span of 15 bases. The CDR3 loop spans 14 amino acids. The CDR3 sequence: CASSGGQSGETQYF. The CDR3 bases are TGCGCCAGCAGCGGGGGACAATCGGGGGAGACCCAGTACTTC.

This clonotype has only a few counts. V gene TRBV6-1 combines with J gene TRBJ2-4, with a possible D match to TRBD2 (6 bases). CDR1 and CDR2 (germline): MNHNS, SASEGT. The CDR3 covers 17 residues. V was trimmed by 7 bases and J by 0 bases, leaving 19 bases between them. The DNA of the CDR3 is TGTGCCAGCAAAGAGGGGACTTTCAACCTAGCCAAAAACATTCAGTACTTC. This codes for CASKEGTFNLAKNIQYF.

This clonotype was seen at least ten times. The chain's CDR3 is CSAIPDSTHQPQHF. The CDR3 coding sequence is TGCAGTGCCATCCCGGACAGCACACATCAGCCCCAGCATTTT. This chain links TRBV20-1 with TRBJ1-5; perhaps TRBD1 as D (6 bases). Germline V gene data show CDR1 as DFQATT and CDR2 as SNEGSKA (reference sequence). V lost 6 bases to trimming and J lost 5 bases, with 17 bases between them. This CDR3 has 14 amino acids.

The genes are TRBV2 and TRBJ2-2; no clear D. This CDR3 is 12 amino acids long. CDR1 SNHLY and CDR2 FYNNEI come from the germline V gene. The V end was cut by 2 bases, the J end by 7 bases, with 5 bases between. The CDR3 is CASSEYNGELFF. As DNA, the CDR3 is TGTGCCAGCAGTGAATATAACGGGGAGCTGTTTTTT.

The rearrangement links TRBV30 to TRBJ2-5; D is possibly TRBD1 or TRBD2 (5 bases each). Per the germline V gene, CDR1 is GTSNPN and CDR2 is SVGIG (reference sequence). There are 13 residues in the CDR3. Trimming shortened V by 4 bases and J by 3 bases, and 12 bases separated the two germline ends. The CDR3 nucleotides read TGTGCCTGGACATGGGGGTCGGAAGAGACCCAGTACTTC. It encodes CAWTWGSEETQYF.

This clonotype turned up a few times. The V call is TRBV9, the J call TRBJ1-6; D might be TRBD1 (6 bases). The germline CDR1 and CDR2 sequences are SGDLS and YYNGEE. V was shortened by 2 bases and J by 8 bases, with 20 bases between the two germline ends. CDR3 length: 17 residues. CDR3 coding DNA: TGTGCCAGCAGCGTGGGGGGGGCAGGGGTCGCGGATTCACCCCTCCACTTT. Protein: CASSVGGAGVADSPLHF.

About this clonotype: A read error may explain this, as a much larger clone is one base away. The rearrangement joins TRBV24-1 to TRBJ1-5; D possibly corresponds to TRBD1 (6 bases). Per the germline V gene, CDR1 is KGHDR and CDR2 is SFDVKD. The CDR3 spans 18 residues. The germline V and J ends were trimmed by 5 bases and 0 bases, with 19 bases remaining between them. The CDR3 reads CATSVYHRTGNSNQPQHF. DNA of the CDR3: TGTGCCACCAGTGTGTATCATAGAACAGGGAATAGCAATCAGCCCCAGCATTTT.